A selection of T cell receptor beta chains follows, all from one sample in a study of T cells in Graves' hyperthyroidism and ophthalmopathy. MiXCR, run by TCRdb on the multiplex PCR reads, gives a single entry per CDR3 protein. The profile shows almost 500,000 distinct CDR3 sequences, 20% to 25% of them singletons. Material for sequencing was blood. These TCRs come from a woman aged 70 to 79 with Graves' ophthalmopathy. Both conserved end residues are part of each CDR3. The D gene is left open where the match is weak. Rows give clone size only sometimes, using once, few, many, or a class for an expanded clone.

cdr3_aa cdr3_nt j_call clone_size v_call d_call
CASSIGGNMNTEAFF TGTGCCAGCAGTATAGGGGGGAACATGAACACTGAAGCTTTCTTT TRBJ1-1 many TRBV6-1 -
CASSAGLLDEQFF TGCGCCAGCAGCGCGGGACTCCTCGATGAGCAGTTCTTC TRBJ2-1 few TRBV5-1 -
CASTPAGGVKTNEKLFF TGTGCCAGCACCCCGGCGGGAGGGGTGAAAACTAATGAAAAACTGTTTTTT TRBJ1-4 many TRBV28 -
CASSQMLGVSYEQYF TGTGCCAGCAGCCAAATGTTAGGGGTTTCCTACGAGCAGTACTTC TRBJ2-7 - TRBV3-1 -
CAISESGTENQPQHF TGTGCCATCAGTGAGTCCGGGACAGAGAATCAGCCCCAGCATTTT TRBJ1-5 few TRBV10-3 TRBD1
CSVQPRGAGVGYTF TGCAGCGTTCAGCCGAGGGGCGCAGGGGTTGGCTACACCTTC TRBJ1-2 few TRBV29-1 -
CSAARGGNTEAFF TGCAGTGCCGCCCGAGGAGGGAACACTGAAGCTTTCTTT TRBJ1-1 few TRBV20-1 -
CAWSVGGDTDTQYF TGTGCCTGGAGTGTAGGAGGGGATACAGATACGCAGTATTTT TRBJ2-3 few TRBV30 -
CASSLGIYEQYF TGTGCCAGCAGCTTAGGAATCTACGAGCAGTACTTC TRBJ2-7 many TRBV28 -
CASSRQSSYNEQFF TGCGCCAGCAGCAGACAGAGTTCCTACAATGAGCAGTTCTTC TRBJ2-1 few TRBV5-1 -
CATSREGQGRYDGYTF TGTGCCACCAGCAGAGAAGGACAGGGGAGGTACGATGGCTACACCTTC TRBJ1-2 few TRBV15 TRBD1
CSARTGPTGELFF TGCAGCGCTCGGACAGGGCCCACCGGGGAGCTGTTTTTT TRBJ2-2 few TRBV29-1 TRBD1
CASSLRGVLGNEQFF TGTGCCAGCAGTCTCCGTGGGGTGTTAGGCAATGAGCAGTTCTTC TRBJ2-1 few TRBV27 -
CASSHRDSFSYGYTF TGTGCCAGCAGCCACCGGGACAGCTTCTCCTATGGCTACACCTTC TRBJ1-2 - TRBV3-1 TRBD1
CASSLAWNSGRALHEQYF TGTGCCAGCAGTTTAGCGTGGAATAGCGGGAGGGCCTTACACGAGCAGTACTTC TRBJ2-7 few TRBV12-3/TRBV12-4 TRBD2
CASSLDAQPSQPQHF TGCGCCAGCAGCTTGGATGCGCAGCCTAGTCAGCCCCAGCATTTT TRBJ1-5 few TRBV5-1 -
CSARESNTGELFF TGCAGTGCTAGGGAATCGAACACCGGGGAGCTGTTTTTT TRBJ2-2 few TRBV20-1 -
CAWSAGTLPQETQYF TGTGCCTGGAGTGCCGGGACCCTACCTCAAGAGACCCAGTACTTC TRBJ2-5 - TRBV30 -
CASRKLAEHIYEQFF TGTGCCAGCAGGAAGCTAGCGGAGCATATATATGAGCAGTTCTTC TRBJ2-1 few TRBV6-1 TRBD2
CASSYLSLAKNIQYF TGTGCCAGCAGTTACCTGAGTCTAGCCAAAAACATTCAGTACTTC TRBJ2-4 - TRBV6-9 -
CASSPPSGDNSYNEQFF TGTGCCAGCAGCCCGCCTAGCGGGGATAATTCCTACAATGAGCAGTTCTTC TRBJ2-1 - TRBV7-6 TRBD2
CASSFAGGSYVLFF - TRBJ2-1 - TRBV7-9 -